The clone carrying this T cell receptor (beta chain) was seen once. Antigen specificity is unknown. CD45RO-negative, CCR7-positively selected cells formed the naive CD8 fraction, excluding terminally differentiated effector memory CD45RA+ cells. These data come from a study of shared clonotypes between healthy human individuals. The overall study: Each donor contributed plates that comprised three CD4 naive, three CD4 memory, two CD8 naive and one CD8 memory. Study-level results: Depth of sequencing was expected to influence donor clonotype sharing. In general, naive subsets displayed greater estimated richness than memory subsets did.

V dropped 3 bases and J dropped 3 bases, with 10 bases sitting between them. The CDR3 totals 13 residues. Germline CDR1 is SGHRS and CDR2 is YFSETQ. Genomic DNA per cell subset filled all wells of several immunoSEQ plates. Assay: immunoSEQ multiplex PCR; the TCRdb copy retains only in-frame clones and omits some. The sample consists of about 2.1 million clones, about 93% of them appearing once. V gene TRBV5-1 combines with J gene TRBJ2-7; D may be TRBD2 (5 bases). This TCR was sampled from a man aged 18 to 30 in good health. Some clones in this sample may be carry-over from other donors' samples. Sequencing was carried out using naive CD8+ T cells from PBMCs. The CDR3 sequence: CASSWRYGYEQYF. The CDR3 DNA follows: TGCGCCAGCAGCTGGAGGTATGGCTACGAGCAGTACTTC.